The rows below give T cell receptor beta chains drawn from one sample of a study of CXCR3-negative and CXCR3-positive naive CD8 T cells. TCRdb derives one entry per CDR3 protein from the 5' RACE reads, leaving out DNA. This table lists around 34,000 distinct CDR3 sequences. The sequencing sample was made of memory CD8+ T cells from blood. The receptors stem from a human donor in good health. Some clones in this sample may be carry-over from other donors' samples. Each CDR3 is given with its conserved first and last residue. Size values are once, few and many counts, or a class for expanded clones, and some rows have none.

>TRBV6-6|NA|TRBJ1-5
CASSYSNSNQPQHF
>TRBV7-9|NA|TRBJ2-5
CASSEWGQQETQYF
>TRBV7-3|medium-sized|TRBJ1-2
CASSPTPAEGYTF
>TRBV25-1|NA|TRBJ2-1
CASLAGTEEFF
>TRBV7-9|NA|TRBJ1-4
CASSYTGDNNEKLFF
>TRBV28|NA|TRBJ1-5
CASSLPTANQPQHF
>TRBV12-3/TRBV12-4|NA|TRBJ2-7
CASSLLRGEQYF
>TRBV7-2|NA|TRBJ2-3
CASSLGPGVSGRPSDTQYF
>TRBV6-4|NA|TRBJ2-2
CASSEKGTGELFF
>TRBV2|NA|TRBJ1-5
CASSAKGSGVAGNQPQHF
>TRBV14|NA|TRBJ2-5
CASSQPGLAGRETQYF